The 10 T cell receptor beta chains reported below all come from one sample, sequenced in a study of blood T cells in healthy people across ages. Alongside a J-beta primer mix, a sample-barcoded 5' primer served in a second PCR lasting about 7 to 11 cycles. TCRdb independently ran MiXCR on the 5' RACE reads; one entry per CDR3 protein. The sample consists of fewer than 900,000 distinct CDR3 sequences, about 37% of them appearing once. Source material: blood. The origin of the receptors is a man between 18 and 29 years old in good health.

This clonotype turned up a few times. The chain combines TRBV27 with TRBJ2-3; the D is unclear. V lost 6 bases to trimming and J lost 4 bases, with 17 bases between them. The length of the CDR3 is 15 residues. The germline gives CDR1 MNHEY, CDR2 SMNVEV (reference sequence). CDR3 region: CASSDLTIMADTQYF. The CDR3 nucleotides are TGTGCCAGCAGCGACCTGACCATTATGGCAGATACGCAGTATTTT.

The sample holds a few counts of this clonotype. This chain uses TRBV7-2 with TRBJ2-1; D uncertain. The DNA end is more similar to TRBJ2-7, so the J call may be wrong. The CDR3 extends over 12 amino acids. CDR1 and CDR2 (germline): SGHTA, FQGNSA. The CDR3 spells CASSLNYNEQYF. The CDR3 coding sequence is TGTGCCAGCAGTCTCAACTACAATGAGCAGTACTTC.

This clonotype was recorded a few times. CDR3 in amino acids: CASSLDGRTANQETQYF. The CDR3 DNA sequence: TGTGCCAGCAGCTTGGACGGCCGGACAGCCAACCAAGAGACCCAGTACTTC. J is TRBJ2-5 and V is TRBV5-6, with D tentatively TRBD1 (6 bases). This CDR3 region has 17 residues. Germline loops: CDR1 SGHDT, CDR2 YYEEEE. The V and J ends lost 0 bases and 0 bases respectively, with 15 bases between them. The whole variable domain, filled in from reference TRBV5-6 and TRBJ2-5, reads DAGVTQSPTHLIKTRGQQVTLRCSPKSGHDTVSWYQQALGQGPQFIFQYYEEEERQRGNFPDRFSGHQFPNYSSELNVNALLLGDSALYLCASSLDGRTANQETQYFGPGTRLLVL.

The chain has TRBV29-1 and TRBJ1-4, with 7 bases fitting TRBD1. The trim removed 8 bases at V and 8 bases at J, leaving 11 bases unmatched. The CDR3 contains 13 residues. Germline V lookup: CDR1 SQVTM, CDR2 ANQGSEA. This CDR3 is CSFGQAGREKLFF. Written as DNA, the CDR3 is TGCAGCTTCGGACAGGCCGGGAGGGAAAAACTGTTTTTT.

Points on this clonotype: Mismatch with germline at one junction end may stem from a read error. The rearrangement links TRBV3-1 to TRBJ2-2; D is tentatively TRBD1 or TRBD2 (5 bases each). The CDR3 runs to 14 residues. Per the germline V gene, CDR1 is LGHDT and CDR2 is YNNKEL (reference sequence). This CDR3 is CASTGRSNIGELFF. CDR3 DNA sequence: TGTGCCAGCACGGGACGTTCGAACATCGGGGAGCTGTTTTTT. The full variable domain, completed using reference TRBV3-1 and TRBJ2-2, is DTAVSQTPKYLVTQMGNDKSIKCEQNLGHDTMYWYKQDSKKFLKIMFSYNNKELIINETVPNRFSPKSPDKAHLNLHINSLELGDSAVYFCASTGRSNIGELFFGEGSRLTVL.

This clonotype was seen a handful of times. The chain carries TRBV6-1 and TRBJ1-5; TRBD1 might be the D (5 bases). The CDR3 length is 13 residues. Deletions cut 4 bases from V and 9 bases from J, with 13 bases between. CDR1 and CDR2 (germline): MNHNS, SASEGT. CDR3 in DNA: TGTGCCAGCAGTGCCTCCGGGACCCGGCCCCAGCATTTT. It specifies CASSASGTRPQHF.

The table lists this clonotype with a few counts. The genes are TRBV27 and TRBJ1-6, with D possibly being TRBD1 (6 bases). The germline gives CDR1 MNHEY, CDR2 SMNVEV (reference sequence). The CDR3 loop spans 15 amino acids. Trimming left V 3 bases short and J 9 bases short, with 15 bases between. In nucleotides, the CDR3 is TGTGCCAGCAGTTTGGGCGGGGGCGACGTTTCACCCCTCCACTTT. The encoded protein is CASSLGGGDVSPLHF.

The sample holds a few counts of this clonotype. The chain combines TRBV7-9 with TRBJ2-4; the D gene is possibly TRBD1 (6 bases). Trimming removed 1 base from V and 13 bases from J, with 17 bases in between. There are 14 residues in the CDR3. Germline CDR1 reads SEHNR; CDR2 reads FQNEAQ (reference sequence). CDR3 region: CASSLVRTEGEQYF. In nucleotides, the CDR3 is TGTGCCAGCAGCTTAGTCCGGACAGAGGGTGAGCAGTACTTC.

About this clonotype: Since a much larger clone is just one base distant, this may be a read error. The chain employs TRBV7-9 and TRBJ2-5; 8 bases align to TRBD1. Gene TRBJ2-1 matches the end of the DNA better, so the J call may be wrong. The CDR3 is made up of 14 amino acids. Looked up from germline, CDR1 is SEHNR and CDR2 is FQNEAQ (reference sequence). The CDR3 sequence: CASSVQGVQETQFF. CDR3 nucleotides: TGTGCCAGCAGCGTACAGGGGGTCCAAGAGACCCAGTTCTTC.

The chain combines TRBV28 with TRBJ2-1; tentative D call: TRBD1 (6 bases). Trimming took 7 bases from V and 1 from J, leaving 11 bases between them. The germline CDR1 and CDR2 sequences are MDHEN and SYDVKM. This CDR3 spans 14 amino acids. This chain's CDR3 is CASKGHESYNEQFF. The CDR3 DNA follows: TGTGCCAGCAAGGGACATGAGTCCTACAATGAGCAGTTCTTC.